The 14 T cell receptor beta chains below come from one sample, sequenced in a study of lung T cells in sarcoidosis with Löfgren's syndrome. TCRdb analysed the reads with MiXCR anew, one entry per CDR3 protein. The repertoire holds under 20,000 distinct CDR3 sequences, with roughly 23% as singletons. Sequencing was performed on CD4+ T cells from bronchoalveolar lavage. The receptors here all came from a human donor with sarcoidosis (Löfgren's syndrome or another form), or a control subject (not recorded which).

In the case of this clonotype: An end of the junction differs from the germline gene, which may be a read error. CDR3 residues: CASRWTGGMDTEASF. The DNA of the CDR3 is TGTGCCAGCAGATGGACAGGGGGCATGGACACTGAAGCTTCCTTT. This chain joins TRBV6-1 and TRBJ1-1; 11 bases are a match to TRBD1. CDR1 MNHNS and CDR2 SASEGT come from the germline V gene. This CDR3 spans 15 amino acids.

In the case of this clonotype: One base away lies a much larger clone, so this may be a sequencing read error. The V call is TRBV20-1, the J call TRBJ2-3, with TRBD2 identical over 9 bases. This CDR3 has 14 residues. CDR1 and CDR2 (germline): DFQATT, SNEGSKA (reference sequence). CDR3 nucleotide sequence: TGCAATGCTCTTAGCGGGAGTTTAACAGATACGCAGTATTTT. Encoded protein: CNALSGSLTDTQYF.

This clonotype was counted many times. The chain recombines TRBV20-1 with TRBJ2-6; D is uncertain. The CDR3 contains 15 residues. Germline CDR1 DFQATT, CDR2 SNEGSKA (reference sequence). Between the trimmed V and J ends, which lost 0 bases and 0 bases, there was a span of 6 bases. The CDR3 DNA reads TGCAGTGCTAGAGAGACACGCTCTGGGGCCAACGTCCTGACTTTC. Protein: CSARETRSGANVLTF.

Concerning this clonotype itself: This may be a read error: a much more frequent sequence differs by one nucleotide. The chain employs TRBV6-1 and TRBJ1-1; TRBD1 matches 11 bases. J gave up 4 bases and V 6 bases, and 13 bases lay outside the gene matches. CDR1 MNHNS and CDR2 SASEGT come from the germline V gene. The CDR3 is 17 residues long. CDR3 sequence (DNA): TGTGCCAGCAGCAATCGGGGGACAGGGGGGGTGAGCACTGAAGCTTTCTTT. Translated: CASSNRGTGGVSTEAFF.

Worth noting for this clonotype: Germline is not matched at one junction end, which may reflect a read error. The chain is built from TRBV4-3 and TRBJ2-3, with TRBD1 matching over 8 bases. Germline loops: CDR1 LGHNA, CDR2 YSLEER. This CDR3 contains 14 residues. The CDR3 protein is CASSQDRGPDTRYF. The DNA for the CDR3 is TGCGCCAGCAGCCAAGACAGGGGGCCAGATACGCGGTATTTT.

This clonotype has only a few counts. The CDR3 loop reads CASMSGAGNTIYF. CDR3 DNA: TGTGCCAGCATGTCAGGGGCTGGAAACACCATATATTTT. The V gene is TRBV12-3 or TRBV12-4, the J gene TRBJ1-3, with a weak D call TRBD1 (6 bases). Trimming shortened V by 7 bases and J by 2 bases, and 9 bases separated the two germline ends. CDR3 length: 13 residues.

This clonotype appeared many times. The CDR3, as DNA: TGTGCCACCAGTGACCGGACCCTAAATACGCAGTATTTT. It is translated as CATSDRTLNTQYF. V and J are TRBV24-1 and TRBJ2-3; D gene unclear. Looked up from germline, CDR1 is KGHDR and CDR2 is SFDVKD. The germline V and J ends were trimmed by 4 bases and 7 bases, with 11 bases remaining between them. This CDR3 region has 13 residues.

This clonotype showed up many times. The rearrangement uses TRBV18 and TRBJ1-5; D unclear. Trimming shortened V by 4 bases and J by 4 bases, and 17 bases separated the two germline ends. Germline V CDR1 and CDR2: KGHSH, LQKENI. CDR3 size: 16 residues. The CDR3 spells CASSLYHQMGNQPQHF. CDR3 DNA sequence: TGTGCCAGCTCACTATACCACCAAATGGGAAATCAGCCCCAGCATTTT.

This clonotype was observed many times. CDR3: CASSFVSSYNEQFF. CDR3 nucleotides: TGTGCCAGCAGCTTCGTGAGCTCCTACAATGAGCAGTTCTTC. This chain joins TRBV11-1 and TRBJ2-1; unclear D gene. Germline values: CDR1 SGHAT, CDR2 FQDESV (reference sequence). CDR3 length: 14 residues. Trimming cost V 3 bases and J 0 bases, with 6 bases left between them. The full variable domain, completed using reference TRBV11-1 and TRBJ2-1, is EAEVAQSPRYKITEKSQAVAFWCDPISGHATLYWYRQILGQGPELLVQFQDESVVDDSQLPKDRFSAERLKGVDSTLKIQPAELGDSAMYLCASSFVSSYNEQFFGPGTRLTVL.

This clonotype was picked up many times. V gene TRBV20-1 combines with J gene TRBJ2-7; 11 positions match TRBD2. CDR3 size: 16 residues. Unmatched junction bases numbered 10, after V lost 0 bases and J lost 6 bases. CDR1 is DFQATT and CDR2 is SNEGSKA in the germline V gene (reference sequence). The CDR3 loop reads CSARDQRLAGRPEQYF. CDR3 nucleotide sequence: TGCAGTGCTAGAGACCAAAGACTAGCGGGACGTCCCGAGCAGTACTTC.

About this clonotype: A much bigger clone sits one base away, suggesting this may be a read error. The rearrangement uses TRBV5-4 and TRBJ2-3; 7 bases match TRBD2. This CDR3 is built from 14 residues. The trim removed 4 bases at V and 4 bases at J, leaving 6 bases unmatched. Germline CDR1 is SGHNT and CDR2 is YYREEE (reference sequence). CDR3 region: CASSPGLDADTQYF. The CDR3 DNA follows: TGTGCCAGCAGCCCTGGACTAGACGCAGATACGCAGTATTTT.

This clonotype qualifies as medium-sized. The rearrangement links TRBV27 to TRBJ1-2; TRBD1 might be the D (5 bases). The V and J ends lost 7 bases and 7 bases respectively, with 16 bases between them. The CDR3 totals 13 residues. CDR1 and CDR2 (germline): MNHEY, SMNVEV (reference sequence). CDR3 sequence reads: CASTPDINIGYTF. The DNA for the CDR3 is TGTGCCAGCACCCCGGACATTAATATTGGCTACACCTTC.

This chain uses TRBV5-1 with TRBJ2-7; 7 nucleotides match TRBD1. The CDR3 loop spans 14 amino acids. V lost 4 bases and J lost 11; bases outside the gene matches: 15. The V gene's germline CDR1 is SGHRS and CDR2 YFSETQ. CDR3 coding DNA: TGCGCCAGCAGCCCCGACAGGGCTGGGGTTCGAGAGTACTTC. It is translated as CASSPDRAGVREYF.

This clonotype was observed many times. The rearrangement links TRBV6-1 to TRBJ2-1, with D tentatively TRBD2 (6 bases). The CDR3 is 13 residues long. Germline V gene data show CDR1 as MNHNS and CDR2 as SASEGT. V shed 5 bases and J shed 9 bases, with 14 bases lying between them. Here the CDR3 reads CASSSPGVGEQFF. Written as DNA, the CDR3 is TGTGCCAGCAGTTCACCGGGAGTCGGTGAGCAGTTCTTC.